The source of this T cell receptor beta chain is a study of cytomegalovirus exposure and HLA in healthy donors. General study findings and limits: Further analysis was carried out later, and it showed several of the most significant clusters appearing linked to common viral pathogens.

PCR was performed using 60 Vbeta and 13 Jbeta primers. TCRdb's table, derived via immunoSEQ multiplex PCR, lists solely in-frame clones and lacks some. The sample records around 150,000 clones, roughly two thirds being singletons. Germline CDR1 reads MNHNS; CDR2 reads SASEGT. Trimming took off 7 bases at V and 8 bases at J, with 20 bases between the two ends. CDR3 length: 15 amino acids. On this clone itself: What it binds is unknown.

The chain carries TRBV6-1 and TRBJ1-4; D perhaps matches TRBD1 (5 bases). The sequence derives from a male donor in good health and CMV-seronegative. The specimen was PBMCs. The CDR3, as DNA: TGTGCCAGCACTCGAAGGGGTAGGGGAGGGGAAAAACTGTTTTTT. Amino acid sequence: CASTRRGRGGEKLFF.